This T cell receptor (beta chain) was captured by sequencing in a study of blood T cell repertoires in COVID-19. Sequencing used immunoSEQ multiplex PCR; TCRdb keeps in-frame clones, though not all of them. Among 85,000 to 90,000 clones listed, around 85% were seen once. The V end was cut by 11 bases, the J end by 3 bases, with 14 bases between. Germline CDR1 is SEHNR and CDR2 is FQNEAQ (reference sequence). This CDR3 has 12 residues. The sequenced material came from peripheral blood. J is TRBJ2-7 and V is TRBV7-9; no reliable D call. The receptor comes from a woman over 75 with active or convalescent COVID-19. The CDR3 bases are TGTGCCGTCCGGGTCGACGGCTACGAGCAGTACTTC. It is translated as CAVRVDGYEQYF.